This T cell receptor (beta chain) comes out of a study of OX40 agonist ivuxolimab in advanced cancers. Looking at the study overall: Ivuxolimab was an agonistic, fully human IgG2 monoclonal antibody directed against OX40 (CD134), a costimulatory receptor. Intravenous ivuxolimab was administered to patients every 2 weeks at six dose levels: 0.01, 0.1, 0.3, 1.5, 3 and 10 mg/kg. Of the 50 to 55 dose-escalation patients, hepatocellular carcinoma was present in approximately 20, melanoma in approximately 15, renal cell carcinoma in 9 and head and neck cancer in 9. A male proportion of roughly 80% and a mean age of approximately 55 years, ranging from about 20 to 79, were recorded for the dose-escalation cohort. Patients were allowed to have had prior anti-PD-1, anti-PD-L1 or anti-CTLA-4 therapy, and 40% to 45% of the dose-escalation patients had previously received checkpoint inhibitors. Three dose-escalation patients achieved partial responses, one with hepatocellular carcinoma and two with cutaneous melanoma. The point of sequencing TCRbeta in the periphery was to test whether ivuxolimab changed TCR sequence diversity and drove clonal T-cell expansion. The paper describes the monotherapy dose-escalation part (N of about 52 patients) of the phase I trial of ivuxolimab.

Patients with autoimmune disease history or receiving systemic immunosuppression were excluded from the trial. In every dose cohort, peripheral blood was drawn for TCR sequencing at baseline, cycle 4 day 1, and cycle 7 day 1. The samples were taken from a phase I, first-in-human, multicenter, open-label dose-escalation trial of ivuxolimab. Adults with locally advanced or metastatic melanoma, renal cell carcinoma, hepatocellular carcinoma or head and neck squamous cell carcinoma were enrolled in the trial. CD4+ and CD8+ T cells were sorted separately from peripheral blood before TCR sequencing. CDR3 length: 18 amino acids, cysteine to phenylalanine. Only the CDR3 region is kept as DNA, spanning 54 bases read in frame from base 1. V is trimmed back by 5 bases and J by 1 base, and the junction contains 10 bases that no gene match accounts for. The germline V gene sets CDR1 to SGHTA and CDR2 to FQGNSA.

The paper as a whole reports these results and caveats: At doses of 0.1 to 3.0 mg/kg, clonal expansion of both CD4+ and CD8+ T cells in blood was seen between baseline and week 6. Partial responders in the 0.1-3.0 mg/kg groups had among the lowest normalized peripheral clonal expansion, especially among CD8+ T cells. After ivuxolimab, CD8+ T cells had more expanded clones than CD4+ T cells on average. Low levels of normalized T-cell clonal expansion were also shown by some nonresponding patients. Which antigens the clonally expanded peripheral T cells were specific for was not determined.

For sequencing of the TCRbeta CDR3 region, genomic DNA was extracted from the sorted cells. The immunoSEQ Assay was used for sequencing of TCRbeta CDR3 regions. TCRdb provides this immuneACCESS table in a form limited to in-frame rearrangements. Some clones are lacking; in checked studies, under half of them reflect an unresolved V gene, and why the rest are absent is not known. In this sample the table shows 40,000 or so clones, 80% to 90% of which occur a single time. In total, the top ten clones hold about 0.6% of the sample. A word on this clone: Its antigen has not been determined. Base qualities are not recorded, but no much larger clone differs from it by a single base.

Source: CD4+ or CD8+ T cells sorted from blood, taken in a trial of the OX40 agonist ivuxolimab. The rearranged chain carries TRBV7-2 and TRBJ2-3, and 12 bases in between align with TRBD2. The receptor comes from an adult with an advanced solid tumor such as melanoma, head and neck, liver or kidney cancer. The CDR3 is CASSPLAGGPQGTDTQYF. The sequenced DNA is TGTGCCAGCAGCCCACTAGCGGGGGGACCCCAGGGCACAGATACGCAGTATTTT.